This TCR beta chain was recovered during a study of CD8+CD57+ T cells in acquired aplastic anemia. Study-wide results and caveats: Statistical testing detected no significant gap in CD8+ Simpson's diversity between patients and controls. Approximately 30 was the count of CD8+ CDR3 sequences that patients shared with controls.

Comments on this clonotype: Its antigen is unknown.

Genomic DNA templated the TCR beta VDJ and CDR3 profiling. One entry per CDR3 protein, called by TCRdb with MiXCR from the reads. Of more than 150,000 distinct CDR3 sequences in the sample, about half were seen once. The material sequenced was sorted CD4+, CD8+, or CD8+CD57+ T cells (not recorded which) from PBMCs. The receptor was isolated from a human donor in good health.

Written as DNA, the CDR3 is TGTGCCAGCAGCATCTTGCCGGAGCGGATTGGCTACACCTTC. The encoded protein is CASSILPERIGYTF. This chain connects TRBV12-3 or TRBV12-4 to TRBJ1-2, with D unresolved. Trimming shortened V by 6 bases and J by 7 bases, and 18 bases separated the two germline ends. The CDR3 totals 14 residues.